This T cell receptor beta chain stems from a study of blood T cell repertoires in COVID-19. This clone was seen only once. The protocol was immunoSEQ multiplex PCR, while the TCRdb copy is restricted to in-frame clones and leaves out a portion. The sample has 200,000 or so clones, roughly 85% seen once; the top ten hold 10% to 11%. V shed 4 bases and J 2 bases; nucleotides not matched to a gene: 7. CDR3 size: 17 residues. Germline-derived CDR1 and CDR2 are LGHDT and YNNKEL (reference sequence). Recovered status in Cohort 3 required two negative PCRs, clearance, or symptom resolution. The V and J genes are TRBV3-1 (or the pseudogene TRBV3-2) and TRBJ2-5, with 13 nucleotides matching TRBD2. The sample consisted of PBMCs or T cells enriched from blood (not recorded which). The sequence was collected from a man aged 25-45 years who had recovered from COVID-19. This CDR3 reads CASSPSTSGGYQETQYF. The CDR3 bases are TGTGCCAGCAGCCCCTCGACTAGCGGGGGGTATCAAGAGACCCAGTACTTC.